This entry concerns a single TCR beta chain. Its target is unknown. V shed 5 bases and J shed 5 bases, with 12 bases lying between them. The CDR3 runs to 14 residues. Looked up from germline, CDR1 is SGHAT and CDR2 is FQNNGV. This sample is part of a study of cytomegalovirus exposure and HLA in healthy donors. Study overall: Out of 170 million or so T cells, an earlier analysis found fewer than 140 million unique TCR beta sequences in total. Study results and limitations: Reports credit the classifier with highly specific, highly sensitive diagnosis of cytomegalovirus status. The likely explanation for a cluster of highly shared sequence variants was sequencing artifact. DRB1 showed the most TCR associations and HLA-C the fewest in a later analysis, as rates varied by HLA locus.

The primer mix had 60 Vbeta and 13 Jbeta primers. The assay was immunoSEQ multiplex PCR, and TCRdb's table has in-frame clones only and misses some. The repertoire includes 90,000 to 140,000 clones, 75% of them detected once, and approximately 1.2% sits in the top ten. The sample consisted of PBMCs. This sequence was found in a middle-aged man in good health and CMV-seronegative. The J gene is TRBJ1-4, the V gene TRBV11-2; a possible D gene is TRBD1 (5 bases). The CDR3 region is CASSRDRGNEKLFF. CDR3 DNA: TGTGCCAGCAGCAGGGACCGGGGGAATGAAAAACTGTTTTTT. The full variable domain, with the rest looked up from reference TRBV11-2 and TRBJ1-4, is EAGVAQSPRYKIIEKRQSVAFWCNPISGHATLYWYQQILGQGPKLLIQFQNNGVVDDSQLPKDRFSAERLKGVDSTLKIQPAKLEDSAVYLCASSRDRGNEKLFFGSGTQLSVL.